Ten or more counts support the clone carrying this T cell receptor (beta chain). TCRdb processed the 5' RACE reads anew with MiXCR; each CDR3 protein has one entry. Altogether approximately 66,000 distinct CDR3 sequences are present, around 3.7% being singletons, with the ten largest covering around 3.7%. This entry is derived from a study of neurological immune-mediated disorders. V gave up 4 bases and J gave up 0 bases; unmatched junction bases: 2. CDR1 is SNHLY, CDR2 FYNNEI, per germline. CDR3 length: 14 amino acids. The receptor was derived from a middle-aged man with multiple sclerosis. The chain recombines TRBV2 with TRBJ1-1; 7 nucleotides agree with TRBD1. Material: PBMCs. The chain's CDR3 is CASSGDSLNTEAFF. The CDR3 nucleotides read TGTGCCAGCAGTGGGGACAGCCTGAACACTGAAGCTTTCTTT. Combining the CDR3 with reference TRBV2 and TRBJ1-1 gives the whole variable domain EPEVTQTPSHQVTQMGQEVILRCVPISNHLYFYWYRQILGQKVEFLVSFYNNEISEKSEIFDDQFSVERPDGSNFTLKIRSTKLEDSAMYFCASSGDSLNTEAFFGQGTRLTVV.